These 16 T cell receptor beta chains were all obtained from the same sample, sequenced in a study of cytomegalovirus exposure and HLA in healthy donors. Assay used: immunoSEQ multiplex PCR; TCRdb lists only in-frame clones, some missing. The table has more than 130,000 clones, roughly 88% seen once. Sequenced input: PBMCs. The receptor set was obtained from a woman aged 18-29 years in good health and CMV-seropositive.

J is TRBJ1-1 and V is TRBV15; 8 positions agree with TRBD1. Germline CDR1 is LNHNV and CDR2 is YYDKDF (reference sequence). With 3 bases clipped from V and 2 bases from J, the junction kept 5 bases outside the gene matches. The CDR3 sequence is 15 residues long. CDR3 sequence: CATSRWGTGNTEAFF. CDR3 coding DNA: TGTGCCACCAGCAGGTGGGGGACAGGTAACACTGAAGCTTTCTTT.

This sequence joins TRBV5-1 and TRBJ1-3; D gene unclear. CDR3 length: 17 residues. The germline V and J ends were trimmed by 0 bases and 1 base, with 14 bases remaining between them. CDR1 is SGHRS, CDR2 YFSETQ, per germline. The chain's CDR3 is CASSLGRQGESGNTIYF. For the CDR3, the DNA is TGCGCCAGCAGCTTGGGGCGACAAGGCGAATCTGGAAACACCATATATTTT.

The chain recombines TRBV6-5 with TRBJ1-1; D gene unclear. This CDR3 has 14 residues. Germline CDR1 is MNHEY and CDR2 is SVGAGI. V lost 3 bases and J 5 bases, leaving 13 bases between the germline ends. The DNA for the CDR3 is TGTGCCAGCAGTTATAAGGCGGATCGGACTGAAGCTTTCTTT. It is translated as CASSYKADRTEAFF.

The chain carries TRBV7-6 and TRBJ2-5, with 7 positions matching TRBD1. The CDR3 runs 15 residues. V was pared by 3 bases and J by 2 bases, with 6 bases of the junction left unmatched. Per the germline V gene, CDR1 is SGHVS and CDR2 is FNYEAQ. CDR3 sequence (DNA): TGTGCCAGCAGCTTGGGGACAGCCCCTCAAGAGACCCAGTACTTC. Encoded protein: CASSLGTAPQETQYF.

This chain connects TRBV6-1 to TRBJ2-1, with D maybe TRBD2 (5 bases). The CDR3 has 15 amino acids. Per the germline V gene, CDR1 is MNHNS and CDR2 is SASEGT. Between the trimmed V and J ends, which lost 4 bases and 9 bases, there was a span of 19 bases. Here the CDR3 DNA reads TGTGCCAGCAGTGCTTCACTAGTTGGGCGGAGTGAGCAGTTCTTC. Its translation: CASSASLVGRSEQFF.

CDR3 region: CASSQTSGDTQYF. CDR3 nucleotides: TGTGCCAGCAGCCAAACTAGCGGGGATACGCAGTATTTT. The chain links TRBV5-4 to TRBJ2-3; 9 positions match TRBD2. The J segment lost 6 bases and the V segment lost 4 bases, leaving 3 bases of the junction unmatched. CDR3 length equals 13 residues. In germline, CDR1 is SGHNT, CDR2 YYREEE (reference sequence).

The gene calls are TRBV2 and TRBJ1-5, with D possibly matching TRBD1 (6 bases). With 7 bases removed from V and 2 bases from J, the gap between germline ends came to 15 bases. The CDR3 runs 15 residues. Germline V gene lookup returns CDR1 SNHLY and CDR2 FYNNEI. CDR3 nucleotides: TGTGCCAGCAACGAACAGGGAATCGGCAATCAGCCCCAGCATTTT. Encoded protein: CASNEQGIGNQPQHF. Complete variable domain (other parts from reference TRBV2 and TRBJ1-5): EPEVTQTPSHQVTQMGQEVILRCVPISNHLYFYWYRQILGQKVEFLVSFYNNEISEKSEIFDDQFSVERPDGSNFTLKIRSTKLEDSAMYFCASNEQGIGNQPQHFGDGTRLSIL.

This clone was seen a single time. The rearrangement joins TRBV6-1 to TRBJ1-1, with TRBD1 matching over 8 bases. This CDR3 is built from 14 residues. Trimming took 7 bases from V and 10 from J; bases not matched to a gene: 14. CDR1 is MNHNS and CDR2 is SASEGT in the germline V gene. CDR3: CASTPGTGHLGAFF. As DNA, the CDR3 is TGTGCCAGCACACCGGGGACAGGCCACCTGGGAGCTTTCTTT.

The V gene is TRBV15, the J gene TRBJ1-2; 8 positions match TRBD1. The CDR3 sequence is 15 residues long. Trimming removed 4 bases from V and 4 bases from J; junction bases left unmatched: 8. In germline, CDR1 is LNHNV, CDR2 YYDKDF (reference sequence). CDR3 sequence: CATSIPDRAIYGYTF. CDR3 bases: TGTGCCACCAGCATCCCGGACAGGGCTATCTATGGCTACACCTTC.

In its sample, this clone was seen a few times. This sequence joins TRBV5-1 and TRBJ2-5, with D possibly TRBD1 on 5 matching bases. Germline assignment: CDR1 SGHRS and CDR2 YFSETQ. Trimming stripped 2 bases from V and 2 bases from J, with 10 bases between. The CDR3 is 14 residues long. CDR3 sequence: CASSFDSRQETQYF. The CDR3 DNA reads TGCGCCAGCAGCTTCGACAGTAGGCAAGAGACCCAGTACTTC.

V gene TRBV19 combines with J gene TRBJ1-2; 10 positions match TRBD1. The junction had 6 bases not matched to a gene; V was cut back by 4 bases and J by 7 bases. The CDR3 is made up of 14 amino acids. The germline gives CDR1 LNHDA, CDR2 SQIVND (reference sequence). The CDR3 sequence is CASSTGTGVGGYTF. The CDR3 nucleotides read TGTGCCAGTAGTACCGGGACAGGGGTAGGTGGCTACACCTTC.

The rearrangement links TRBV6-5 to TRBJ2-7; perhaps TRBD2 as D (6 bases). V lost 1 base and J 3 bases, leaving 7 bases between the germline ends. CDR3 length: 13 residues. The germline V gene has CDR1 MNHEY and CDR2 SVGAGI. CDR3 in amino acids: CASSYFGGYEQYF. The CDR3 region has the DNA TGTGCCAGCAGTTACTTCGGGGGCTACGAGCAGTACTTC.

The chain links TRBV7-8 to TRBJ2-7, with D possibly matching TRBD2 (6 bases). Per the germline V gene, CDR1 is SGHVS and CDR2 is FQNEAQ. V was pared by 1 base and J by 7 bases, with 11 bases between. The CDR3 contains 13 residues. The DNA for the CDR3 is TGTGCCAGCAGCTTAGTAGTCCGGGGGGAGCAGTACTTC. The encoded protein is CASSLVVRGEQYF.

J is TRBJ2-1 and V is TRBV5-4, with 9 bases that match TRBD2. V dropped 1 base and J dropped 6; count of bases not matched to a gene: 8. Germline V CDR1 and CDR2: SGHNT, YYREEE (reference sequence). The CDR3 is 16 residues long. CDR3 bases: TGTGCCAGCAGCTTGATTGGTGCGGGAGGGGCCAATGAGCAGTTCTTC. It specifies CASSLIGAGGANEQFF.

This clone was detected a few times. The rearrangement joins TRBV7-9 to TRBJ2-7; 7 positions agree with TRBD1. V lost 4 bases, J lost 3 bases, and 0 bases stayed unmatched. Germline V gene sequence: CDR1 SEHNR, CDR2 FQNEAQ (reference sequence). The CDR3 has 12 residues. CDR3 sequence (DNA): TGTGCCAGCAGCTGGGACAGCTACGAGCAGTACTTC. It yields the protein CASSWDSYEQYF.

This chain uses TRBV6-5 with TRBJ1-2; no clear D gene. Germline lookup yields CDR1 MNHEY and CDR2 SVGAGI. The CDR3 consists of 11 residues. Trimming stripped 6 bases from V and 3 bases from J, with 5 bases between. The CDR3 region is CASRFDYGYTF. In nucleotides, the CDR3 is TGTGCCAGCAGATTCGACTATGGCTACACCTTC.